The 14 T cell receptor beta chains in this list originate from one sample, sequenced in a study of STAT5B mutations in CD4+ large granular lymphocyte leukemia (dated by TCRdb to 2021 to 2024). Library construction relied on the immunoSEQ multiplex PCR assay. Here the immuneACCESS table is served through TCRdb, limited to in-frame sequences with V and J called. Missing clones are a known gap in these copies; in checked studies unresolved V genes cover under half, and the rest lacks a known reason. The sample yields 30,000 or so clones; 70% to 75% were counted once. The top ten constitute approximately 3.1% of the sample. Sequencing input: CD4+ T cells from blood buffy coats. Receptor source: a human donor in good health.

V is TRBV5-1 and J is TRBJ1-1; a weak D match, TRBD1 (5 bases). This CDR3 is 13 amino acids long. The germline CDR1 and CDR2 sequences are SGHRS and YFSETQ. Trimming took off 1 base at V and 5 bases at J, with 9 bases between the two ends. The CDR3 spells CASSLSWGTEAFF. The CDR3 bases are TGCGCCAGCAGCTTGTCTTGGGGGACTGAAGCTTTCTTT.

The chain couples TRBV15 to TRBJ2-2; 7 nucleotides agree with TRBD2. In germline, CDR1 is LNHNV, CDR2 YYDKDF (reference sequence). The CDR3 length is 13 residues. The DNA for the CDR3 is TGTGCTACCGGTGCGGGAGAGACCGGGGAGCTGTTTTTT. Encoded protein: CATGAGETGELFF.

V is TRBV9 and J is TRBJ1-1, with D hard to call. The CDR3 is 14 residues long. The germline gives CDR1 SGDLS, CDR2 YYNGEE. V was pared by 1 base and J by 6 bases, with 13 bases between. In DNA, the CDR3 is TGTGCCAGCAGCGTAAGCGGGGAGGTCGCTGAAGCTTTCTTT. It is translated as CASSVSGEVAEAFF.

The rearrangement joins TRBV10-3 to TRBJ1-5, with unresolved D. The length of the CDR3 is 12 residues. The V gene lost 3 bases and the J gene lost 1 base, with 1 base spanning the gap. Germline V gene lookup returns CDR1 ENHRY and CDR2 SYGVKD. The CDR3 region is CAISDSNQPQHF. In nucleotides, the CDR3 is TGTGCCATCAGTGACAGCAATCAGCCCCAGCATTTT.

This clone was recorded only once. V usage is TRBV5-8 and J usage is TRBJ2-5; maybe TRBD2 (5 bases). Trimming shortened V by 0 bases and J by 4 bases, and 7 bases separated the two germline ends. The germline V gene has CDR1 SGHTS and CDR2 YDEGEE. This CDR3 is built from 13 residues. DNA for the CDR3: TGTGCCAGCAGCTTGGTGGGAGCAGAGACCCAGTACTTC. This sequence encodes CASSLVGAETQYF.

This chain links TRBV29-1 with TRBJ2-1; tentative D call: TRBD2 (5 bases). Germline CDR1 SQVTM, CDR2 ANQGSEA. The CDR3 consists of 15 residues. V was trimmed by 4 bases and J by 0 bases, leaving 13 bases between them. CDR3 protein: CSVAPRGSSYNEQFF. The CDR3 bases are TGCAGCGTTGCTCCCCGAGGGAGCTCCTACAATGAGCAGTTCTTC.

The chain has TRBV6-5 and TRBJ2-4; the D gene is possibly TRBD2 (6 bases). Germline values: CDR1 MNHEY, CDR2 SVGAGI. V was clipped by 0 bases and J by 8 bases, with 11 bases between them. The CDR3 length is 14 residues. The CDR3 region is CASSYSSREDIQYF. The CDR3 region has the DNA TGTGCCAGCAGTTACTCATCCAGGGAGGACATTCAGTACTTC.

This chain joins TRBV5-1 and TRBJ1-1, with TRBD1 matching over 10 bases. Per the germline V gene, CDR1 is SGHRS and CDR2 is YFSETQ. The CDR3 runs to 15 residues. V shed 4 bases and J 2 bases; nucleotides not matched to a gene: 5. In nucleotides, the CDR3 is TGCGCCAGCAGCAAGGGACAGGGGCTTAACACTGAAGCTTTCTTT. The encoded protein is CASSKGQGLNTEAFF.

The rearrangement links TRBV7-6 to TRBJ1-3; D ambiguous. Germline lookup yields CDR1 SGHVS and CDR2 FNYEAQ. The CDR3 consists of 13 residues. Between the trimmed V and J ends, which lost 3 bases and 4 bases, there was a span of 7 bases. The CDR3 reads CASSLRLGNTIYF. CDR3 DNA: TGTGCCAGCAGCTTGAGATTAGGAAACACCATATATTTT.

This chain uses TRBV29-1 with TRBJ1-6; D uncertain. CDR1 is SQVTM, CDR2 ANQGSEA, per germline. V was cut by 7 bases and J by 5 bases, with 12 bases left in between. The CDR3 loop spans 13 amino acids. CDR3 amino acids: CSAKDGDNSPLHF. Written as DNA, the CDR3 is TGCAGCGCCAAGGACGGAGATAATTCACCCCTCCACTTT.

V usage is TRBV18 and J usage is TRBJ2-5; 7 nucleotides agree with TRBD2. This CDR3 is built from 14 residues. Germline V gene lookup returns CDR1 KGHSH and CDR2 LQKENI. V was clipped by 3 bases and J by 4 bases; unmatched bases: 5. CDR3 sequence reads: CASSPEGRGETQYF. The CDR3 coding sequence is TGTGCCAGCTCACCCGAAGGGAGGGGAGAGACCCAGTACTTC.

V is TRBV9 and J is TRBJ1-1, with 7 bases fitting TRBD1. This CDR3 is 15 amino acids long. Germline CDR1 SGDLS, CDR2 YYNGEE. J lost 4 bases, V lost 0 bases, and 6 bases had no gene match. CDR3 residues: CASSVDAGGGTEAFF. CDR3 nucleotides: TGTGCCAGCAGCGTAGACGCAGGGGGGGGCACTGAAGCTTTCTTT. Drawing the rest from reference TRBV9 and TRBJ1-1, the complete variable domain is DSGVTQTPKHLITATGQRVTLRCSPRSGDLSVYWYQQSLDQGLQFLIQYYNGEERAKGNILERFSAQQFPDLHSELNLSSLELGDSALYFCASSVDAGGGTEAFFGQGTRLTVV.

This clone was found a few times. The chain joins TRBV28 to TRBJ2-7; TRBD1 aligns across 10 bases. CDR1 and CDR2 from the germline V gene are MDHEN and SYDVKM. J gave up 11 bases and V 5 bases, and 6 bases lay outside the gene matches. CDR3 length: 12 residues. The CDR3 sequence is CASSLRQGAEYF. The CDR3 DNA reads as TGTGCCAGCAGTCTCCGACAGGGGGCGGAGTACTTC.

CDR3 coding DNA: TGCAGCGTGCCGGGACTAGCGGGACATCGGAACACCGGGGAGCTGTTTTTT. Protein product: CSVPGLAGHRNTGELFF. The chain carries TRBV29-1 and TRBJ2-2, with TRBD2 identical over 13 bases. Germline V CDR1 and CDR2: SQVTM, ANQGSEA. This CDR3 comprises 17 residues. Trimming removed 6 bases from V and 1 base from J; junction bases left unmatched: 8.